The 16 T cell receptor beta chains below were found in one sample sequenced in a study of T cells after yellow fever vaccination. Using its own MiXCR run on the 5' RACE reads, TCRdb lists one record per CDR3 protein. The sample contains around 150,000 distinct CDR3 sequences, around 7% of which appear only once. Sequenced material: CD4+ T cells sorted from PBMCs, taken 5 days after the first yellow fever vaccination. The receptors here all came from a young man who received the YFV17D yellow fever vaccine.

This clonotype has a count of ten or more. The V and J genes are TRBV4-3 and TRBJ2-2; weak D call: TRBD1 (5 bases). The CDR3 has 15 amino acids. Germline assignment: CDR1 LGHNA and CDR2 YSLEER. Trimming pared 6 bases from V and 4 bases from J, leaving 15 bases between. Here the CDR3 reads CASSAMGHGTGELFF. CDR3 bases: TGCGCCAGCAGTGCCATGGGGCACGGCACCGGGGAGCTGTTTTTT.

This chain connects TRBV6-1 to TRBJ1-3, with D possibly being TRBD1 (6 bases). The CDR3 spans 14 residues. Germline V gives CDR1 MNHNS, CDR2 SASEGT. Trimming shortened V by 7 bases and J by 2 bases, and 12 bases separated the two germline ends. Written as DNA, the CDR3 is TGTGCCAGCAAGCAGGGGACTGCTGGAAACACCATATATTTT. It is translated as CASKQGTAGNTIYF.

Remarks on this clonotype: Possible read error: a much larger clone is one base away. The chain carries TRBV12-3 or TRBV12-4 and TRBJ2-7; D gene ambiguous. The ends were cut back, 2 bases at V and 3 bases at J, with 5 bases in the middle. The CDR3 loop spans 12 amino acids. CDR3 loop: CASSLTCYEQYF. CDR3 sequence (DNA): TGTGCCAGCAGTTTAACCTGCTACGAGCAGTACTTC.

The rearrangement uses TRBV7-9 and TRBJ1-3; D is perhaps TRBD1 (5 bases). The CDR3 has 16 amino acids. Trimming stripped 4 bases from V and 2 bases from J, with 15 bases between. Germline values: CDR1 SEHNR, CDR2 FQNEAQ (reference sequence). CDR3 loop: CASSSRTPGPGNTIYF. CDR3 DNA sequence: TGTGCCAGCAGCTCGAGAACCCCGGGGCCTGGAAACACCATATATTTT.

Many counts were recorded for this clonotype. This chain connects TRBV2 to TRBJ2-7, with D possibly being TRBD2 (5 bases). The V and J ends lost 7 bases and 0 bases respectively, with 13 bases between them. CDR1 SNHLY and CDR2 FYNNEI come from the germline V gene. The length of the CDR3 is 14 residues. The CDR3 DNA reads TGTGCCAGCAAGGTCCCGGGAAGCTCCTACGAGCAGTACTTC. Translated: CASKVPGSSYEQYF.

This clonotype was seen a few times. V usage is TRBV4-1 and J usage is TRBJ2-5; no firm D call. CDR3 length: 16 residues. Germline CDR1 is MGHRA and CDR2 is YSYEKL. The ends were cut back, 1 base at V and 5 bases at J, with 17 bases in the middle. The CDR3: CASSQVNLGFVETQYF. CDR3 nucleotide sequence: TGCGCCAGCAGCCAAGTTAATCTAGGGTTTGTGGAGACCCAGTACTTC.

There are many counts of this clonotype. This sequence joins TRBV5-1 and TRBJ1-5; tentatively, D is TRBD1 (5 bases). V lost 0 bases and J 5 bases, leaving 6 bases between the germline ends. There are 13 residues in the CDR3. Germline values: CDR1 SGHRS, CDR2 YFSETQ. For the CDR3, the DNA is TGCGCCAGCAGCTTGGCGGGGGATCAGCCCCAGCATTTT. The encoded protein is CASSLAGDQPQHF.

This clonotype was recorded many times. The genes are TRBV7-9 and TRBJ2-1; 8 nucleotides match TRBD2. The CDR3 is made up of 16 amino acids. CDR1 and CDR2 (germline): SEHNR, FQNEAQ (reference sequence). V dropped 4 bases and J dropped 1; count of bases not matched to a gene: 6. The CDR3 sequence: CASSSFSGGSYNEQFF. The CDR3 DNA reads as TGTGCCAGCAGCTCATTCTCGGGGGGGTCCTACAATGAGCAGTTCTTC.

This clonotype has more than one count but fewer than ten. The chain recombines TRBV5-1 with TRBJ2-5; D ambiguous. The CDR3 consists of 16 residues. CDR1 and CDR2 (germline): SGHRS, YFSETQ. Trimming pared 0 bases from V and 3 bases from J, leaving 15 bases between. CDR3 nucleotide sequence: TGCGCCAGCAGCTTGGCGTCAGACCACCCAAAAGAGACCCAGTACTTC. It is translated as CASSLASDHPKETQYF.

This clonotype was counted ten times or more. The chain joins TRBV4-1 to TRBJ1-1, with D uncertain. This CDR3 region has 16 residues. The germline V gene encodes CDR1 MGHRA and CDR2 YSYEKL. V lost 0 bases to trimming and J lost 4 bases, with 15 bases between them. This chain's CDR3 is CASSQEGRGGSTEAFF. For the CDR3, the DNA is TGCGCCAGCAGCCAAGAGGGCCGGGGTGGGAGCACTGAAGCTTTCTTT.

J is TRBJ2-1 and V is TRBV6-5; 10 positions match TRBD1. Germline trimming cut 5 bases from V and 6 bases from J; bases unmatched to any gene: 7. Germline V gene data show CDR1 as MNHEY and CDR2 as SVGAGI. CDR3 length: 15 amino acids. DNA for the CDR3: TGTGCCAGCAGTCCCGGGACAGGGGCCCCCAATGAGCAGTTCTTC. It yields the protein CASSPGTGAPNEQFF.

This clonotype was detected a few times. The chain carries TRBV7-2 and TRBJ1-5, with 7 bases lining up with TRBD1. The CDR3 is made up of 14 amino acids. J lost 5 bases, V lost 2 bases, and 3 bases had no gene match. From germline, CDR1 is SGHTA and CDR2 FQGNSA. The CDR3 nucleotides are TGTGCCAGCAGCTTAAGTACAGGGGATCAGCCCCAGCATTTT. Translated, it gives CASSLSTGDQPQHF.

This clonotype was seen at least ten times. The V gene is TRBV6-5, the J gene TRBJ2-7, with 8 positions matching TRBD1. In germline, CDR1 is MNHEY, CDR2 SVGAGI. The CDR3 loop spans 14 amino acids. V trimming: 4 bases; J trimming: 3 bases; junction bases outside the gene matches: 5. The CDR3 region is CASSSFGQGYEQYF. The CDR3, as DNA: TGTGCCAGCAGTTCATTCGGACAGGGCTACGAGCAGTACTTC.

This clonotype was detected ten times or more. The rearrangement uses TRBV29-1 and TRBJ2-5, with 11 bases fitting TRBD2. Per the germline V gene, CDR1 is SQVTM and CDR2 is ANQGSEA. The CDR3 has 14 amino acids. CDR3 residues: CSAGLAGPGETQYF. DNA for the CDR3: TGCAGTGCTGGACTAGCGGGCCCGGGGGAGACCCAGTACTTC.

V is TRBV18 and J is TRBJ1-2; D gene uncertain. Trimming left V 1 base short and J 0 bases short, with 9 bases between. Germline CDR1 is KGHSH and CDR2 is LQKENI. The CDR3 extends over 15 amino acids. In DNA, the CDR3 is TGTGCCAGCTCACCACGGGCTGAGGCTAACTATGGCTACACCTTC. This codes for CASSPRAEANYGYTF. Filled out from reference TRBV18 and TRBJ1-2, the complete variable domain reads NAGVMQNPRHLVRRRGQEARLRCSPMKGHSHVYWYRQLPEEGLKFMVYLQKENIIDESGMPKERFSAEFPKEGPSILRIQQVVRGDSAAYFCASSPRAEANYGYTFGSGTRLTVV.

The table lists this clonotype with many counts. The CDR3, as DNA: TGTGCCAGCAGCTTAGACCGGGACCCCTACAATGAGCAGTTCTTC. Its translation: CASSLDRDPYNEQFF. This chain connects TRBV7-2 to TRBJ2-1; D is possibly TRBD1 or TRBD2 (5 bases each). CDR1 is SGHTA and CDR2 is FQGNSA in the germline V gene. V lost 1 base and J 2 bases, leaving 9 bases between the germline ends. This CDR3 is built from 15 residues.